This TCR beta chain was found in a study of cytomegalovirus exposure and HLA in healthy donors. The study's findings and limits: Several of the most significant clusters appeared, in a later analysis, to be linked to common viral pathogens.

This CDR3 has 15 amino acids. Germline V gene sequence: CDR1 SGHVS, CDR2 FQNEAQ. V was shortened by 5 bases and J by 0 bases, with 13 bases between the two germline ends. About this clone: What it binds is unknown.

PCR primers comprised 60 Vbeta and 13 Jbeta primers. In the original processing: There were 80 million to 95 million unique TCR beta chains by a later count, and about 11 million of them were shared. Profiling relied on immunoSEQ multiplex PCR, and the TCRdb table lists in-frame clones only, not all of them. V and J calls and clone size are copied from that table; D and trimming were computed from the DNA. Among 100,000 to 150,000 clones listed, more than 75% were seen once. Material: PBMCs. The rearrangement uses TRBV7-8 and TRBJ1-1; D might be TRBD1 (5 bases). The clonotype was recovered from a man aged 18 to 30 in good health and CMV-seronegative. In DNA form, the CDR3 reads TGTGCCAGCAGCGGCGGCAGGGTTATGAACACTGAAGCTTTCTTT. This gives the protein CASSGGRVMNTEAFF.